This is a list of T cell receptor beta chains from one sample in a study of shared clonotypes between healthy human individuals. Data came from immunoSEQ multiplex PCR; TCRdb stores just in-frame clones and leaves some out. The data contain 2.5 million or so clones, around 94% of them singletons. The sequenced sample consisted of naive CD4+ T cells sorted from blood. Receptors originate from a man aged 18 to 30 in good health. CDR3s leave out the opening cysteine and the closing phenylalanine or tryptophan.

v_gene: TRBV9
j_gene: TRBJ1-2
CDR3aa: ASSPDPRDYGYT

v_gene: TRBV7-9
j_gene: TRBJ2-3
CDR3aa: ASSPIRLASTDTQY

v_gene: TRBV30
j_gene: TRBJ2-5
CDR3aa: AWVGETQETQY

v_gene: TRBV28
j_gene: TRBJ2-7
CDR3aa: ASSSAPGQSYEQY

v_gene: TRBV30
j_gene: TRBJ2-7
CDR3aa: AWSVLPGRWKEQY

v_gene: TRBV6-1
j_gene: TRBJ1-5
CDR3aa: ASSAGLGNSNQPQH

v_gene: TRBV2
j_gene: TRBJ2-3
CDR3aa: ASKGATDTQY

v_gene: TRBV6-5
j_gene: TRBJ2-1
CDR3aa: ASTRQGYNEQF

v_gene: TRBV14
j_gene: TRBJ2-3
CDR3aa: ASSHGLAGGDTQY

v_gene: TRBV7-9
j_gene: TRBJ2-2
CDR3aa: ASSPRSGRETGELF

v_gene: TRBV27
j_gene: TRBJ2-7
CDR3aa: ASSLQGGPYEQY

v_gene: TRBV30
j_gene: TRBJ2-7
CDR3aa: AWNILTYEQY

v_gene: TRBV7-6
j_gene: TRBJ2-3
CDR3aa: ASSPLAESTDTQY

v_gene: TRBV6-1
j_gene: TRBJ1-5
CDR3aa: ASSEALKGNQPQH

v_gene: TRBV2
j_gene: TRBJ1-1
CDR3aa: ASSEAGGLTEAF

v_gene: TRBV6-5
j_gene: TRBJ1-6
CDR3aa: ASMPGDLAPSLH

v_gene: TRBV19
j_gene: TRBJ2-6
CDR3aa: ASSIVGQYSGANVLT

v_gene: TRBV9
j_gene: TRBJ2-2
CDR3aa: ASSPLPSTGELF

v_gene: TRBV28
j_gene: TRBJ2-1
CDR3aa: ASSAVRSYNEQF

v_gene: TRBV18
j_gene: TRBJ2-1
CDR3aa: ASSPPSGGSNEQF

v_gene: TRBV4-3
j_gene: TRBJ2-3
CDR3aa: ASSQGEGGDTQY

v_gene: TRBV9
j_gene: TRBJ2-5
CDR3aa: ASSVGQQETQY

v_gene: TRBV4-1
j_gene: TRBJ2-6
CDR3aa: ASSREGTNSGANVLT

v_gene: TRBV5-1
j_gene: TRBJ1-2
CDR3aa: ASSLSQGNYGYT

v_gene: TRBV5-4
j_gene: TRBJ1-6
CDR3aa: AIRETSSYNSPLH

v_gene: TRBV5-1
j_gene: TRBJ2-3
CDR3aa: ASSLAEPSTDTQY

v_gene: TRBV7-3
j_gene: TRBJ2-3
CDR3aa: ASSLYGTSTDTQY

v_gene: TRBV6-5
j_gene: TRBJ2-2
CDR3aa: ASRNPNTGELF

v_gene: TRBV10-3
j_gene: TRBJ2-7
CDR3aa: AINGQRDSYEQY

v_gene: TRBV2
j_gene: TRBJ1-1
CDR3aa: ASSEARGPGRMGTEAF

v_gene: TRBV7-9
j_gene: TRBJ2-5
CDR3aa: ASSLSPGQGGSAQY

v_gene: TRBV7-9
j_gene: TRBJ1-1
CDR3aa: ASSVGLGGTEAF

v_gene: TRBV2
j_gene: TRBJ1-2
CDR3aa: ASRQQGANNYGYT

v_gene: TRBV6-5
j_gene: TRBJ2-3
CDR3aa: ASSYTGAVTDTQY

v_gene: TRBV7-3
j_gene: TRBJ2-5
CDR3aa: ASGADRDQETQY

v_gene: TRBV10-1
j_gene: TRBJ2-2
CDR3aa: ASSEDFDYTTGELF

v_gene: TRBV29-1
j_gene: TRBJ1-2
CDR3aa: SVEVNRAHGYT

v_gene: TRBV2
j_gene: TRBJ1-1
CDR3aa: ASSELGPGLNTEAF

v_gene: TRBV5-1
j_gene: TRBJ2-3
CDR3aa: ASSLAGGTDTQY

v_gene: TRBV5-1
j_gene: TRBJ2-5
CDR3aa: ASSSRGTAETQY

v_gene: TRBV19
j_gene: TRBJ1-2
CDR3aa: ASSLSRHQYGYT

v_gene: TRBV11-2
j_gene: TRBJ2-7
CDR3aa: ASSRRGFYEQY

v_gene: TRBV2
j_gene: TRBJ1-2
CDR3aa: ASSAGQTYGYT

v_gene: TRBV2
j_gene: TRBJ1-3
CDR3aa: ASRGEGNTIY

v_gene: TRBV10-3
j_gene: TRBJ2-1
CDR3aa: AINQMGQYNEQF

v_gene: TRBV7-2
j_gene: TRBJ2-2
CDR3aa: ASSFGNSRGGELF

v_gene: TRBV11-2
j_gene: TRBJ2-1
CDR3aa: ASSLFRLEEQF

v_gene: TRBV14
j_gene: TRBJ1-1
CDR3aa: ASSHPRTGEAF

v_gene: TRBV6-5
j_gene: -
CDR3aa: ASSRGTSGSYEQY

v_gene: TRBV19
j_gene: TRBJ2-2
CDR3aa: ASSREPPGLAGTAGELF

v_gene: TRBV28
j_gene: TRBJ2-7
CDR3aa: ASRSDPRDSGSYEQY